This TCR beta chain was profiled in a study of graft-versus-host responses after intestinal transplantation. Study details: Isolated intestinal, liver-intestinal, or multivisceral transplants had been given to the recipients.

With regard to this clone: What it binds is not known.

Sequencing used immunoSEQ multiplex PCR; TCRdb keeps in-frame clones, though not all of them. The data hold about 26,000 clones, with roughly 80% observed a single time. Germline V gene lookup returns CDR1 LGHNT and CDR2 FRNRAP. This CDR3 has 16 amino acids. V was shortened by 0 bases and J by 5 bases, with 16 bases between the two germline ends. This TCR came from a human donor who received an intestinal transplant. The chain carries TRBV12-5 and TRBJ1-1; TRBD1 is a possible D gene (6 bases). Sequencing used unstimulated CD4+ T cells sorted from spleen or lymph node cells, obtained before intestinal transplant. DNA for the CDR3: TGTGCTAGTGGTTTGGTACTGGGGGGCGCAGGGACTGAAGCTTTCTTT. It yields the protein CASGLVLGGAGTEAFF.